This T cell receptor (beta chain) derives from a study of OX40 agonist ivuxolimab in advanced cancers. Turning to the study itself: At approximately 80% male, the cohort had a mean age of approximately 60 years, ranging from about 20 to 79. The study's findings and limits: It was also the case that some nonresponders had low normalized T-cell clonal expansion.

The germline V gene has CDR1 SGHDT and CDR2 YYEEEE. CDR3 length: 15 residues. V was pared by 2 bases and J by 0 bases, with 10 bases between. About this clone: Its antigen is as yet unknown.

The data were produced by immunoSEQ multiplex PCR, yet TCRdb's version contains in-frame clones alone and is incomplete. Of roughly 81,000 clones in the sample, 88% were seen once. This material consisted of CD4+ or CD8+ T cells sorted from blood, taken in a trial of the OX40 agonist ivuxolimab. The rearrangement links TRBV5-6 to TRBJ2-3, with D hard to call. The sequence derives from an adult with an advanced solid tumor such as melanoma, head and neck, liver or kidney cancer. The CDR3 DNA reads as TGTGCCAGCAGCTTTGATTGGGTTAGCACAGATACGCAGTATTTT. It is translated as CASSFDWVSTDTQYF.